Each of the 5 T cell receptor beta chains below was sequenced from the same sample in a study of low-dose radiotherapy and immunotherapy resistance in tumors. TRAV- and TRBV-specific primers primed first-strand cDNA, covering alpha and beta chains. TCRs underwent 15 to 25 PCR cycles of amplification with a constant-region primer and V-primer adapter. TCRdb analysed the reads with MiXCR anew, one entry per CDR3 protein. This sample has 15,000 to 20,000 distinct CDR3 sequences; approximately 70% occur once, and the top ten carry less than 6%. The receptor set was obtained from a human donor with advanced metastatic prostate, ovarian, gallbladder or colorectal cancer (not recorded which). This table probably holds off-target reads from a library built for another chain.

V usage is TRBV19 and J usage is TRBJ2-2, with TRBD2 matching over 8 bases. Germline loops: CDR1 LNHDA, CDR2 SQIVND (reference sequence). V lost 2 bases, J lost 6 bases, and 8 bases stayed unmatched. The CDR3 loop spans 16 amino acids. The DNA for the CDR3 is TGTGCCAGTAGTATAATGGGGAGCGGGGGACCCGGGGAGCTGTTTTTT. The encoded protein is CASSIMGSGGPGELFF.

This clonotype was seen a handful of times. V is TRBV7-9 and J is TRBJ2-5; D not resolved. This CDR3 is 9 amino acids long. Germline V CDR1 and CDR2: SEHNR, FQNEAQ (reference sequence). The V gene lost 11 bases and the J gene lost 3 bases, with 4 bases spanning the gap. The DNA of the CDR3 is TGTGCCGGAGAAGAGACCCAGTACTTC. It yields the protein CAGEETQYF. The variable domain in full, completed from reference TRBV7-9 and TRBJ2-5, reads DTGVSQNPRHKITKRGQNVTFRCDPISEHNRLYWYRQTLGQGPEFLTYFQNEAQLEKSRLLSDRFSAERPKGSFSTLEIQRTEQGDSAMYLCAGEETQYFGPGTRLLVL.

The gene calls are TRBV6-2 or TRBV6-3 and TRBJ1-2, with D hard to call. The CDR3 length is 11 residues. CDR1 and CDR2 (germline): MNHEY, SVGEGT. Trimming shortened V by 4 bases and J by 5 bases, and 5 bases separated the two germline ends. The CDR3 nucleotides are TGTGCCAGCAGTTCCGAGTATGGCTACACCTTC. Its translation: CASSSEYGYTF.

A single count supports this clonotype. The rearrangement links TRBV7-2 to TRBJ2-3; TRBD2 agrees at 7 bases. The CDR3 is 16 residues long. Germline assignment: CDR1 SGHTA and CDR2 FQGNSA. The V gene end was trimmed by 5 bases and the J gene end by 4 bases; junction bases not matched to a gene: 12. The chain's CDR3 is CASSRRDYRVPDTQYF. The DNA for the CDR3 is TGTGCCAGCAGCCGAAGGGACTATAGAGTCCCAGATACGCAGTATTTT.

This clonotype was observed a handful of times. Here the CDR3 DNA reads TGTGCCAGCAGCTTCGGGACCCAGCAGTTCTTC. This translates into CASSFGTQQFF. The V and J genes are TRBV7-6 and TRBJ2-1; the D call may be TRBD1 or TRBD2 (5 bases each). This CDR3 comprises 11 residues. V lost 3 bases and J 11 bases, leaving 8 bases between the germline ends. CDR1 SGHVS and CDR2 FNYEAQ come from the germline V gene.